These T cell receptor beta chains were read from a single sample in a study of T-cell memory formation after mild COVID-19. Each CDR3 protein gets one entry after TCRdb re-called the 5' RACE reads with MiXCR. Here the sample spans hundreds of thousands of distinct CDR3 sequences, roughly 20% being singletons. Sequencing input: PBMCs or a T cell subset sorted from them (not recorded which). Every receptor here comes from an adult woman who had mild COVID-19 (a few samples of this study predate the infection). Cell type and time point are not known. CDR3s include the opening cysteine and the closing phenylalanine or tryptophan.

V	J	CDR3
TRBV4-1	TRBJ2-3	CASSPPRGSGDTDTQYF
TRBV12-3/TRBV12-4	TRBJ2-3	CASSRSELAGTSTDTQYF
TRBV5-1	TRBJ1-2	CATSPAETYGYTF
TRBV15	TRBJ2-4	CATSRDRDAAGANIQYF
TRBV5-4	TRBJ2-3	CASSLGGQGADTQYF
TRBV21-1	TRBJ2-7	CASSKGPGPQQYF
TRBV5-1	TRBJ2-5	CASSRARGDRETQYF
TRBV24-1	TRBJ2-3	CATLPSSGDTQYF
TRBV4-3	TRBJ2-2	CASSQDLVGRTGELFF
TRBV7-9	TRBJ1-1	CASSLVGGRTEAFF
TRBV30	TRBJ1-2	CDWSVRIWAPVSANYGYTF
TRBV20-1	TRBJ2-2	CSARVVRETGELFF
TRBV7-9	TRBJ2-3	CASSVSVDKQYF
TRBV4-2	TRBJ2-7	CASSQGPGLAGNEQYF
TRBV12-3/TRBV12-4	TRBJ1-2	CASSLSGGNGYTF
TRBV5-4	TRBJ2-2	CASSPRQGNTGELFF
TRBV24-1	TRBJ2-1	CATSPLAGVGYNEQFF
TRBV7-3	TRBJ1-1	CASSLSWADRDTEAFF
TRBV6-5	TRBJ1-1	CASSYRQVAYQGTEAFF
TRBV29-1	TRBJ2-2	CSVEGGDTGELFF
TRBV2	TRBJ2-7	CASGRESYEQYF
TRBV20-1	TRBJ1-1	CSARAHGTGPNTEAFF
TRBV4-2	TRBJ1-1	CASSQVVGEISEAFF
TRBV24-1	TRBJ1-5	CATSDQYSNQPQHF
TRBV5-4	TRBJ2-7	CASSSGTSPREQYF
TRBV5-5	TRBJ2-2	CASSLMLFLQTGELFF
TRBV7-9	TRBJ2-5	CASSLDQRYQETQYF
TRBV29-1	TRBJ2-5	CSVEGQLQETQYF